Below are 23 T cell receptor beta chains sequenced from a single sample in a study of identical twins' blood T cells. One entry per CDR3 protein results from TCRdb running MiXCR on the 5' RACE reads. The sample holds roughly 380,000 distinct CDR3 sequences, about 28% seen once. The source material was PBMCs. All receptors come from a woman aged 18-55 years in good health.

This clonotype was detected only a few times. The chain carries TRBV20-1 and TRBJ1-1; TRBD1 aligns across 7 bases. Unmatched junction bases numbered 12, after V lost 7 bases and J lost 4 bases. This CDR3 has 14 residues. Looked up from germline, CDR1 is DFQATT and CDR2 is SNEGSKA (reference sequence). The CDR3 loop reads CSVVDRATSTEAFF. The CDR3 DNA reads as TGCAGTGTTGTCGACAGGGCAACGAGCACTGAAGCTTTCTTT.

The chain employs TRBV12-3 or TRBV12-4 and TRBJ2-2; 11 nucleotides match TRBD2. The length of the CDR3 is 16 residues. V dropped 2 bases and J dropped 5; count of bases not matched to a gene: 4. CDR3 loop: CASSLRLAGRTGELFF. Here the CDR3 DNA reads TGTGCCAGCAGTTTACGACTAGCGGGGAGAACCGGGGAGCTGTTTTTT.

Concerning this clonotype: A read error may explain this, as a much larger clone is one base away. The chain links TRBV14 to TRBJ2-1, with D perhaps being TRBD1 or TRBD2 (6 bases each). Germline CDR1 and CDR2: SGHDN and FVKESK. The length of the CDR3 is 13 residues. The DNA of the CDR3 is TGTGCCAGCAGCCAAGATCGGTCTCATGGGGGGCTCTTC. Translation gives CASSQDRSHGGLF.

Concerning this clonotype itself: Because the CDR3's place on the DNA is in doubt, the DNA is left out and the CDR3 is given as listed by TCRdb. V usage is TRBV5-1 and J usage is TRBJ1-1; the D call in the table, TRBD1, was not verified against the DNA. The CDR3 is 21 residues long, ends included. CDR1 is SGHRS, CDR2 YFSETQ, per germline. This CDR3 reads CARGRTEAFFGQGTVRTEAFF.

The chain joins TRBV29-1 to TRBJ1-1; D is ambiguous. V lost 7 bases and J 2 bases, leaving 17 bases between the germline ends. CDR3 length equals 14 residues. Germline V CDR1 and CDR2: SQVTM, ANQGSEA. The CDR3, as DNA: TGCAGCGCCGGAGGCAGAATGATAAACACTGAAGCTTTCTTT. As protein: CSAGGRMINTEAFF.

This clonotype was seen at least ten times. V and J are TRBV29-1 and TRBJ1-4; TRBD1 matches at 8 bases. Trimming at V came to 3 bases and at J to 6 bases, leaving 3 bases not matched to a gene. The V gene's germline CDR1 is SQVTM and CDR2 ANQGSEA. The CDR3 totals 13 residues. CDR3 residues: CSVDPGGDEKLFF. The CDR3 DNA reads TGCAGCGTTGATCCAGGGGGCGATGAAAAACTGTTTTTT.

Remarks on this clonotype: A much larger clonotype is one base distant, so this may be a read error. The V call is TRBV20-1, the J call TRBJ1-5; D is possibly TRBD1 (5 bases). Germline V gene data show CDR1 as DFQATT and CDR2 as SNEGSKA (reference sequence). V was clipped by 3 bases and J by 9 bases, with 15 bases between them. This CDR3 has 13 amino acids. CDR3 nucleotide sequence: TGCAGTGCTAGGACGGGGCTTGATCGGCCCCAGCATTTT. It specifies CSARTGLDRPQHF.

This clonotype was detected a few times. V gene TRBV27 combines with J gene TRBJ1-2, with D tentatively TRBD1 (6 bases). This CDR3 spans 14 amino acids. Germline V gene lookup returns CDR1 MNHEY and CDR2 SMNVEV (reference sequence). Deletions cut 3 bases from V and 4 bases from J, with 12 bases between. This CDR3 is CASSFVGGVYGYTF. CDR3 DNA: TGTGCCAGCAGTTTTGTAGGGGGAGTCTATGGCTACACCTTC.

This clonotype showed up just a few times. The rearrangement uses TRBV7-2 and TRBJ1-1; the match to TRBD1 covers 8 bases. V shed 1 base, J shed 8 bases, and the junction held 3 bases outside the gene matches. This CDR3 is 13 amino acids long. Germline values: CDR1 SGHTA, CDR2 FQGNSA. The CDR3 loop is CASSLGDRPEAFF. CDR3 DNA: TGTGCCAGCAGCTTAGGGGACAGGCCAGAAGCTTTCTTT.

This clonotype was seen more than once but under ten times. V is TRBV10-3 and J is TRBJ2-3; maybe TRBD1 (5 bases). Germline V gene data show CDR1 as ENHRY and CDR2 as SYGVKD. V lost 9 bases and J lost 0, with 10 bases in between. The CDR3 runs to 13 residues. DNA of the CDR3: TGTGCCATAGGTGGGGCTAGCACAGATACGCAGTATTTT. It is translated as CAIGGASTDTQYF.

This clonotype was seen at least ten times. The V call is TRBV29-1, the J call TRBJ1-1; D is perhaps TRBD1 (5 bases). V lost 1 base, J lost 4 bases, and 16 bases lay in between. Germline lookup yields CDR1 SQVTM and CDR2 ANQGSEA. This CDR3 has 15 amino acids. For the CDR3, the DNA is TGCAGCGTTGAAGTTTTCGGGGGTGAGAGCACTGAAGCTTTCTTT. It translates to CSVEVFGGESTEAFF.

This CDR3 reads CASSKEDRASQPQHF. In DNA, the CDR3 is TGTGCCAGCAGCAAAGAGGACAGGGCTAGTCAGCCCCAGCATTTT. The rearrangement uses TRBV21-1 and TRBJ1-5; no DNA check was done on the table's D call, TRBD1. TRBV21-1 is flagged as a pseudogene. The CDR3 runs 15 residues.

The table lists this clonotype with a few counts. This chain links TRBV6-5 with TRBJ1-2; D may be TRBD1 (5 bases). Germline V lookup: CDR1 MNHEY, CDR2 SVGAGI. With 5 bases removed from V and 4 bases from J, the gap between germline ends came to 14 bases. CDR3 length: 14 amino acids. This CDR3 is CASSPPDRLYGYTF. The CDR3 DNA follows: TGTGCCAGCAGTCCCCCCGACAGACTCTATGGCTACACCTTC.

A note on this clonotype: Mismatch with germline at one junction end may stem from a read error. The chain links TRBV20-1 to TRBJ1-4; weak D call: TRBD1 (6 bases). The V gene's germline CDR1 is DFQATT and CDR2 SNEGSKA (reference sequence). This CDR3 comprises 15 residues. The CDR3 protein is CSAGRGFGGNEKLFF. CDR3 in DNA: TGCAGTGCTGGGAGGGGGTTTGGGGGTAATGAAAAACTTTTTTTT.

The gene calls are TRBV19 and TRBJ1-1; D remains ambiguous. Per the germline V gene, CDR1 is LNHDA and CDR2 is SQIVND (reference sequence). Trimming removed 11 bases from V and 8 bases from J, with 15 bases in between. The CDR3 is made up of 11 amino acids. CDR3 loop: CARSGRIEAFF. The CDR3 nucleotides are TGTGCCCGCAGTGGGCGGATAGAAGCTTTCTTT.

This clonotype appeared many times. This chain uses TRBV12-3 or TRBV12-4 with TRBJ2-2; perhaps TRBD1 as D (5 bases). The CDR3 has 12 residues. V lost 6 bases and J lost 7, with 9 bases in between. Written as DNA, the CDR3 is TGTGCCAGCAGCCCAAGGGGCGGGGAGCTGTTTTTT. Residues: CASSPRGGELFF.

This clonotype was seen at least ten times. CDR3 nucleotides: TGCAGCGTTGGTAGGGGCTGGGGAATGAACACTGAAGCTTTCTTT. It codes for CSVGRGWGMNTEAFF. The V call is TRBV29-1, the J call TRBJ1-1; D perhaps matches TRBD1 (5 bases). V was clipped by 4 bases and J by 0 bases, with 15 bases between them. Germline V gives CDR1 SQVTM, CDR2 ANQGSEA. CDR3 length equals 15 residues.

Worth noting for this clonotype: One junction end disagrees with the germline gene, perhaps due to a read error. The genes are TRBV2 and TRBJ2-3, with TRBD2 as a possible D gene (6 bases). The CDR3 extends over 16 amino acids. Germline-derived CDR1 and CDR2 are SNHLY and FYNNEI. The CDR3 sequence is CVSSEGLEFYTDTQYF. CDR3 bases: TGTGTCAGCAGCGAGGGACTGGAATTTTACACAGATACGCAGTATTTC.

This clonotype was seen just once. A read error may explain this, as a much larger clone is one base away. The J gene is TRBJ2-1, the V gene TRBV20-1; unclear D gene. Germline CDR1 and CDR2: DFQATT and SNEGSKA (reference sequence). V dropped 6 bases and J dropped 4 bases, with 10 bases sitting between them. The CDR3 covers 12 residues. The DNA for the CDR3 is TGCAGTGCGCCGGCCTTGTACAATGAGCAGTTCTTC. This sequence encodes CSAPALYNEQFF.

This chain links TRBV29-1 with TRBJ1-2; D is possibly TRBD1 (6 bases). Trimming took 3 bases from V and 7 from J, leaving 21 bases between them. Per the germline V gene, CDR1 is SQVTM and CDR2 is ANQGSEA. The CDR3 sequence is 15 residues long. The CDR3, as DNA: TGCAGCGTTGATTCAGGGGCACGGCTCTCTAGTGGCTACACCTTC. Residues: CSVDSGARLSSGYTF.

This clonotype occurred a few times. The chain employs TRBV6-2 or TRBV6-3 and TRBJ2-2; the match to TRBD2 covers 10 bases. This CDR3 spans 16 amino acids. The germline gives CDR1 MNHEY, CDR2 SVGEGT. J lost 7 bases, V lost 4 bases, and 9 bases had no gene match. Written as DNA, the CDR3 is TGTGCCAGCAGTTCAGCCCTAGCGGGAGCGCGCGGGGAGCTGTTTTTT. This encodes CASSSALAGARGELFF.

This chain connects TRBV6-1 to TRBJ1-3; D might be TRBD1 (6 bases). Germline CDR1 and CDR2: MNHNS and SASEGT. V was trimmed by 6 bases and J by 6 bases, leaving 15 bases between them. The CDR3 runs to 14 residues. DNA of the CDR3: TGTGCCAGCAGGAGCTGGACAGCTCCAAACACCATATATTTT. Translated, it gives CASRSWTAPNTIYF.

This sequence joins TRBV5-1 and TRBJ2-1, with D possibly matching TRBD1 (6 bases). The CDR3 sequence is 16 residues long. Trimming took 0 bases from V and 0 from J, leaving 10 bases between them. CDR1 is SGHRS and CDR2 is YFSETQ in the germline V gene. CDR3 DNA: TGCGCCAGCAGCTTGGTAGGACAGAGCTCCTACAATGAGCAGTTCTTC. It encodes CASSLVGQSSYNEQFF.